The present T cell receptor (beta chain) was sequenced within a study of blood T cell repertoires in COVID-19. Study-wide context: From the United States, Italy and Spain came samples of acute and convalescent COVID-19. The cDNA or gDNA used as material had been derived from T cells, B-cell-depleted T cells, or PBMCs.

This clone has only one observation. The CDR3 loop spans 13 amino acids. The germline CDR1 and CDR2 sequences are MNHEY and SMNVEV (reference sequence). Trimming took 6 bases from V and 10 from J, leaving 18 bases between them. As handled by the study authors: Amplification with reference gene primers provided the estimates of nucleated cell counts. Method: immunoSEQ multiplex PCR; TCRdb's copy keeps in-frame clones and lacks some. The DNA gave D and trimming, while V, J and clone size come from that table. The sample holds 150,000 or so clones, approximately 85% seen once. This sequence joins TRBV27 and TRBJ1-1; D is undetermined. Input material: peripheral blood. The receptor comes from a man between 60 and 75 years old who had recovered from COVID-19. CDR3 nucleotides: TGTGCCAGCAGACGTCGGGGAACCCCTCGAGCTTTCTTT. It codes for CASRRRGTPRAFF.